This T cell receptor beta chain was recorded in a study of cytomegalovirus exposure and HLA in healthy donors. In the PCR, 60 Vbeta and 13 Jbeta primers were used. The assay was immunoSEQ multiplex PCR, and TCRdb's table has in-frame clones only and misses some. This sample has 120,000 or so clones, with over 75% found just once. The germline V gene has CDR1 LNHDA and CDR2 SQIVND (reference sequence). Deletions cut 8 bases from V and 2 bases from J, with 16 bases between. This CDR3 is built from 15 residues. The TCR comes from a young woman in good health and CMV-seronegative. Sequenced material: PBMCs. The chain has TRBV19 and TRBJ1-5, with D maybe TRBD1 (5 bases). The CDR3 nucleotides read TGTGCCAGTTGGACTGGGGGGAGGGGCAATCAGCCCCAGCATTTT. Protein product: CASWTGGRGNQPQHF.